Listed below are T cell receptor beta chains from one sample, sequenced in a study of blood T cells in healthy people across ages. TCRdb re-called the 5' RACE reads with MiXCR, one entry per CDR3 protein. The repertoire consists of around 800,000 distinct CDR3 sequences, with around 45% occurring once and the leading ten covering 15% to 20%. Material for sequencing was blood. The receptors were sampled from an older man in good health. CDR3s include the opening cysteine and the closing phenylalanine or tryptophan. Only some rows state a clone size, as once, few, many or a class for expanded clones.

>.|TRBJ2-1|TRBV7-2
CASSLRDIRSEQFF
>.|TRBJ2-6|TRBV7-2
CASRQTGAGANVLTF
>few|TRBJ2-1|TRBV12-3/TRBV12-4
CAVGRVGNEQFF
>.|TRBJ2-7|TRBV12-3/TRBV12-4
CASETGSREQYF
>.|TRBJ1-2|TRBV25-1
CASRQDTRENYGYTF
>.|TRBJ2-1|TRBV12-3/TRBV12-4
CASSAGLAVNNEQFF
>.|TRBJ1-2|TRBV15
CATSKAGPNYGYTF
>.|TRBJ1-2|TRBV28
CASRPPPGTYGYTF
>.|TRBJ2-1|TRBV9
CASSVEGGVRSEQFF
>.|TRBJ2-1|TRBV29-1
CSVVGSSGSVLEQFF
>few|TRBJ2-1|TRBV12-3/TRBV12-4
CASSTGSGAYNEQFF
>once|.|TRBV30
CAWKDGPHYEQYF
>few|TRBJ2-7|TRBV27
CASRGPLFYEQYF
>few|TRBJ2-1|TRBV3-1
CASSQNGGDNEQFF
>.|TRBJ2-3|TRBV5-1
CASSSSPAGVTDTQYF
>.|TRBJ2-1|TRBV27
CASSLSISGNEQFF
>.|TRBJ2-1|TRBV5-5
CASSIVTGGPYNEQFF
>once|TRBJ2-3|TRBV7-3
CASSPRLASEADTQYF
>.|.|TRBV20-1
CSAFPGQGTYEQYF
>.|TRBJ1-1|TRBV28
CASSLSVGGTEAFF
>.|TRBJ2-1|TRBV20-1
CSASLGDEQFF
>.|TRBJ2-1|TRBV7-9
CASSLGQEREQFF
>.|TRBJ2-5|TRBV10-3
CATGDSSEETQYF
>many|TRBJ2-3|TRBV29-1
CSAWTGTSTDTQYF
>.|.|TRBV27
CASRTLGARETQYF
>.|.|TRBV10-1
CASSEVKRGRAENEQYF
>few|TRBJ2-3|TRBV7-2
CASSLAGRVYTDTQYF
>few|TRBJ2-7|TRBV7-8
CASSLALAPAYYEQYF
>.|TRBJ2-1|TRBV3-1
CASSPLAGAGNEQFF
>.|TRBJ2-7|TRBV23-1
CASSQPRAGINEQYF
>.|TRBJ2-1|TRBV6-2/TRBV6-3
CASSYLGARSSEQFF
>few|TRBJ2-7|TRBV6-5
CASSYSRTSGYEQYF